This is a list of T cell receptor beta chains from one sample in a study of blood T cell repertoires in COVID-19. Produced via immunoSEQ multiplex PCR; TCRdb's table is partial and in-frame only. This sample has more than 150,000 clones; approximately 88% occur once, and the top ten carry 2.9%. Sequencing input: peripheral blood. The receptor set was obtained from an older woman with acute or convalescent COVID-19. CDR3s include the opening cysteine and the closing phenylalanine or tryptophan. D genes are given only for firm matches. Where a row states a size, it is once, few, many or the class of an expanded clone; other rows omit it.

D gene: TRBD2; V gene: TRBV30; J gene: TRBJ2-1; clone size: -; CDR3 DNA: TGTGCCTGGAGTCGACTGAGCGGGGGACCCTACAATGAGCAGTTCTTC; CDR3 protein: CAWSRLSGGPYNEQFF
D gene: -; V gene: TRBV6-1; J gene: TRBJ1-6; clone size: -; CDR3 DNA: TGTGCCAGCAGTGAAGCCACAGCCACCTATAATTCACCCCTCCACTTT; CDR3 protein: CASSEATATYNSPLHF
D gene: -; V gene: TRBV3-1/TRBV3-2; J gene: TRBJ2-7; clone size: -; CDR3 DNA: TGTGCCAGCAGCCTCACGGGTAGCGGAAACTACGAGCAGTACTTC; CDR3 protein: CASSLTGSGNYEQYF
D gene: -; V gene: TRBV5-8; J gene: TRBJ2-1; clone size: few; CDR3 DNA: TGTGCCAGCAGCAGTACGGGACTTGGACACAATGAGCAGTTCTTC; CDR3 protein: CASSSTGLGHNEQFF
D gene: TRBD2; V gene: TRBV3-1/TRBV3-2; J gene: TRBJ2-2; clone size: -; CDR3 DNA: TGTGCCAGCAGCCAAGTTCTTAGCGGGGGGGCGAACACCGGGGAGCTGTTTTTT; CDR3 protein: CASSQVLSGGANTGELFF
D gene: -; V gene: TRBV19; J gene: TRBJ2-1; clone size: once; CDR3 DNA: TGTGCCAGTCAACGGGGCTCCTACAATGAGCAGTTCTTC; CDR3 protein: CASQRGSYNEQFF
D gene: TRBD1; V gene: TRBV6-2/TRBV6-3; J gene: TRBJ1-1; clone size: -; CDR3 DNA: TGTGCCAGCAGTCCCACAGGGGTGGCGAACACTGAAGCTTTCTTT; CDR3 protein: CASSPTGVANTEAFF
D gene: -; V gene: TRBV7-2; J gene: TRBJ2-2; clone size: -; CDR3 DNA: TGTGCCAGCAGGGGGCAGTGGGGGGAGCTGTTTTTT; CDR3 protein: CASRGQWGELFF
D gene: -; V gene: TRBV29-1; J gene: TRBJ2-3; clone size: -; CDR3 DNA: TGCAGCGTTTTATCAGGGGGGACAGATACGCAGTATTTT; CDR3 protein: CSVLSGGTDTQYF
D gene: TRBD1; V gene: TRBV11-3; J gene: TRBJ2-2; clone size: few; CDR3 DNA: TGTGCCAGCAGCCGGGGACAGGGAGGCGGGGAGCTGTTTTTT; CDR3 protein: CASSRGQGGGELFF
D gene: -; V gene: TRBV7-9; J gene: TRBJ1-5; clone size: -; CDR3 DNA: TGTGCCAGCAGCTTAGTTTCGGGTAATAGCAATCAGCCCCAGCATTTT; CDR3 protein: CASSLVSGNSNQPQHF
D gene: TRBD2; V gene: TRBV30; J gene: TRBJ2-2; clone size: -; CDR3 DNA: TGTGCCTGGAGTGTACTGCTAGCGGGGAACACCGGGGAGCTGTTTTTT; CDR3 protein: CAWSVLLAGNTGELFF
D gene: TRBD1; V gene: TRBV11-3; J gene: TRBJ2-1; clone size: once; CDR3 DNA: TGTGCCAGCAGCTGGGGACAGGGAACAGGCAATGAGCAGTTCTTC; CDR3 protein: CASSWGQGTGNEQFF
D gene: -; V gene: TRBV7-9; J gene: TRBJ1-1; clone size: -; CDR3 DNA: TGTGCCAGCAGCCCCAGACATCCTAACACTGAAGCTTTCTTT; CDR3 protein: CASSPRHPNTEAFF
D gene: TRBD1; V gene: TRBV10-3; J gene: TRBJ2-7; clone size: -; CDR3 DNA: TGTGCCATCAGTGAGTCTGGACAGGGTCGGAACGAGCAGTACTTC; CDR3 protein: CAISESGQGRNEQYF
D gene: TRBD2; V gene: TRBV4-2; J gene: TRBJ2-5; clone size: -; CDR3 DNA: TGTGCCAGCAGCCAAGTGGCTAGCGGGGGACCGCGGGAGACCCAGTACTTC; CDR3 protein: CASSQVASGGPRETQYF
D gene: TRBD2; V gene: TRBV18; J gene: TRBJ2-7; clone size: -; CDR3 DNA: TGTGCCAGCTCACCAGTGCTAGCGGGGGTCGAGCAGTACTTC; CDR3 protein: CASSPVLAGVEQYF
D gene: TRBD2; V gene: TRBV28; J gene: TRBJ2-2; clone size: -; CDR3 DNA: TGTGCCAGCAGTTTCTCAGCGGGGGGGAACACCGGGGAGCTGTTTTTT; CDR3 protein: CASSFSAGGNTGELFF
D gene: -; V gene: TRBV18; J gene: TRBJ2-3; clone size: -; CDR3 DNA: TGTGCCAGCTCACCAGTTGCCGGTCTTAGCACAGATACGCAGTATTTT; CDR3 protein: CASSPVAGLSTDTQYF
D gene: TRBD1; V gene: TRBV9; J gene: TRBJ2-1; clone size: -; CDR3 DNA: TGTGCCAGCAGCGTTAACAGGGGGCGCTTCTCCAATGAGCAGTTCTTC; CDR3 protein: CASSVNRGRFSNEQFF
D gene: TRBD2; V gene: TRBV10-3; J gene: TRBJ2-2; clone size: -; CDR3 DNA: TGTGCCATCAGTGACGACAGGGTTCTAGCGGGGGGGAACACCGGGGAGCTGTTTTTT; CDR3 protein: CAISDDRVLAGGNTGELFF
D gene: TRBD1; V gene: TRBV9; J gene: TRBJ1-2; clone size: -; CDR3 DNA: TGTGCCAGTCGGTCCTTCCCAGGGGGCGAAGATGGCTACACCTTC; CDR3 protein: CASRSFPGGEDGYTF
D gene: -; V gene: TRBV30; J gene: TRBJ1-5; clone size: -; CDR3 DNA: TGTGCCTGGAGTGTGGGGGGTGGGTATCAGCCCCAGCATTTT; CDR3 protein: CAWSVGGGYQPQHF
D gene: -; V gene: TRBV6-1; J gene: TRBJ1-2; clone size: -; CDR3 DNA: TGTGCCAGCAGTGAAGGGAGGGGTAACTATGGCTACACCTTC; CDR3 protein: CASSEGRGNYGYTF
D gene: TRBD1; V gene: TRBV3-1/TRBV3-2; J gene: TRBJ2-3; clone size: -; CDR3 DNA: TGTGCCAGCAGCCGACAGGGGGCCACAGATACGCAGTATTTT; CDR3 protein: CASSRQGATDTQYF
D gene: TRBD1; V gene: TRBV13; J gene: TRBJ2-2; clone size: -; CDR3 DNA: TGTGCCAGCAGCCCGCGGGACAGGGTCACCGGGGAGCTGTTTTTT; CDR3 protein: CASSPRDRVTGELFF
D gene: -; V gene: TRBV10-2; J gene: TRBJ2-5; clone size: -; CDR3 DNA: TGCGCCAGCAGTGAGAGCCGGCCCGGGACAATCGGGACCCAGTACTTC; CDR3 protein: CASSESRPGTIGTQYF
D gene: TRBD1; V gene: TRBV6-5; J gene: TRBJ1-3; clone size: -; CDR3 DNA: TGTGCCAGCAGCCGCGACAGGGGAGGAAACACCATATATTTT; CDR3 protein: CASSRDRGGNTIYF
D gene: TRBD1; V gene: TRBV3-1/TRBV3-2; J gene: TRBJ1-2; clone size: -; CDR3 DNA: TGTGCCAGCAGCCAAAGCTCTTCGGACAGGGTAGTCGGCTACACCTTC; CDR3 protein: CASSQSSSDRVVGYTF
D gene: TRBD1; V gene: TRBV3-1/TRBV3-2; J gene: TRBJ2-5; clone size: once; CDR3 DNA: TGTGCCAGCAGCCCCAAGGGGGCGCCGGAGACCCAGTACTTC; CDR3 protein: CASSPKGAPETQYF
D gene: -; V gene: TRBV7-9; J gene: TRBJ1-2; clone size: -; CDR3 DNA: TGTGCCAGCAGCCCTACCTCGGGGGGGGATGGCTACACCTTC; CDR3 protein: CASSPTSGGDGYTF
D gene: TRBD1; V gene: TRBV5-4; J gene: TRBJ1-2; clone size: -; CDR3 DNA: TGTGCCAGCAGCTTGACAGGGGGCGCGAGGTATGGCTACACCTTC; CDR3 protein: CASSLTGGARYGYTF
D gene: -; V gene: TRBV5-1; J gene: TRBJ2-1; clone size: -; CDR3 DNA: TGCGCCAGCAGCCCGGGCCGGGGGTCTTCTGAGCAGTTCTTC; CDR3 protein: CASSPGRGSSEQFF
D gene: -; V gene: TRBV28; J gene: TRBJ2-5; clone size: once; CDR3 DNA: TGTGCCATCCAGCATCCCGTAATGAGGGAGACCCAGTACTTC; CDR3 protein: CAIQHPVMRETQYF
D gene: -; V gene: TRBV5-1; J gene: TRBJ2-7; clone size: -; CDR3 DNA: TGCGCCAGCAGCTTGGACGGGGGGCTGTACGAGCAGTACTTC; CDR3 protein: CASSLDGGLYEQYF
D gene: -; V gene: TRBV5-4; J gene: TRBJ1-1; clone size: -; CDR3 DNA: TGTGCCAGCAGCCCCGGACGGAGGGGCACTGAAGCTTTCTTT; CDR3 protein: CASSPGRRGTEAFF
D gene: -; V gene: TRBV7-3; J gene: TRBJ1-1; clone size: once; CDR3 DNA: TGTGCCAGCAGCTCGACAGTTAACACTGAAGCTTTCTTT; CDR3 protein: CASSSTVNTEAFF
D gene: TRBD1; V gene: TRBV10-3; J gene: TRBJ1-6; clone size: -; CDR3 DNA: TGTGCCATTGCGGGACAGGGGGATTCACCCCTCCACTTT; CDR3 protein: CAIAGQGDSPLHF
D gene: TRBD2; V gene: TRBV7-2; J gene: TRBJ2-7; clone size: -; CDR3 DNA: TGTGCCAGCAGCTTAATGTCGGGGGGGGCATTGAACCCCTACGAGCAGTACTTC; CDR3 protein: CASSLMSGGALNPYEQYF
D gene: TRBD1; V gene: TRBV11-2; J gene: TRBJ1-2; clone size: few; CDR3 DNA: TGTGCCAGCACCCCGGACAGGGGAAGGTATGGCTACACCTTC; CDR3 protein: CASTPDRGRYGYTF
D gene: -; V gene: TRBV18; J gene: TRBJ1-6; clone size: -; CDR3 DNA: TGTGCCAGCTCACTGCAGGGGTGGGATTCACCCCTCCACTTT; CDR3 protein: CASSLQGWDSPLHF
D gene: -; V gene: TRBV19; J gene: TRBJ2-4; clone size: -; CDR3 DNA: TGTGCCAGTAGTATAAGAGGGCAAGCTAACATTCAGTACTTC; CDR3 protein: CASSIRGQANIQYF
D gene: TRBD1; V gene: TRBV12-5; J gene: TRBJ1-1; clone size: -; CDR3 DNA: TGTGCTAGTGGTTTGGCTACCGGGACAGCCTTCCTAAGGGGCACTGAAGCTTTCTTT; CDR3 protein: CASGLATGTAFLRGTEAFF
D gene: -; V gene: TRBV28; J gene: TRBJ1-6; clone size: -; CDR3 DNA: TGTGCCAGCGGAGACTTGGGCTCCTATAATTCACCCCTCCACTTT; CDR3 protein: CASGDLGSYNSPLHF
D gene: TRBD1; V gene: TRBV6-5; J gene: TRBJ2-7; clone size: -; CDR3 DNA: TGTGCCAGCAGTTATCGCGGACAGGGGGGATACGAGCAGTACTTC; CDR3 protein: CASSYRGQGGYEQYF
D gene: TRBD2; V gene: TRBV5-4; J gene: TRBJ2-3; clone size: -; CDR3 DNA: TGTGCCAGCAGCTTGTCGGGACTAGCGGGGGGGCACTCAGATACGCAGTATTTT; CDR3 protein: CASSLSGLAGGHSDTQYF
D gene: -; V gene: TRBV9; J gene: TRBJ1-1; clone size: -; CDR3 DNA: TGTGCCAGCAGCGACCCACAGGGCACTGAAGCTTTCTTT; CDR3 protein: CASSDPQGTEAFF
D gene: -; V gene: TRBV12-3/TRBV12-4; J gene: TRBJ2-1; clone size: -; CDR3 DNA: TGTGCCATCCGGACTCACTCCTACAATGAGCAGTTCTTC; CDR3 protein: CAIRTHSYNEQFF
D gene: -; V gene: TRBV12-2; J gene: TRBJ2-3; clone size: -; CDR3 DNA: TGTGCAAGTCGCTTACTCTCAAGACTAGCGGGGGGCCGTGACACAGATACGCAGTATTTT; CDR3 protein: CASRLLSRLAGGRDTDTQYF
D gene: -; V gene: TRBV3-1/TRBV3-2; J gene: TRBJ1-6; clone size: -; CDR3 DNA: TGTGCCAGCAGCCAAGCCGCCTTTCTCCGGGGAGACTCACCCCTCCACTTT; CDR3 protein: CASSQAAFLRGDSPLHF
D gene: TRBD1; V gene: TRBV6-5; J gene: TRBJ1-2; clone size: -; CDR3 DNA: TGTGCCGGTGGGACAGGGGGCGACTATGGCTACACCTTC; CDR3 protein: CAGGTGGDYGYTF
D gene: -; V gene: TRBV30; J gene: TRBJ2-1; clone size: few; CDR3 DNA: TGTGCCTGGAGTGGGACAGTCAATGAGCAGTTCTTC; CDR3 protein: CAWSGTVNEQFF
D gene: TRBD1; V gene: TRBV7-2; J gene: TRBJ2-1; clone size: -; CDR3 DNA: TGTGCCAGCAGCTTAGAGGCAGGGGGCTACAATGAGCAGTTCTTC; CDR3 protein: CASSLEAGGYNEQFF
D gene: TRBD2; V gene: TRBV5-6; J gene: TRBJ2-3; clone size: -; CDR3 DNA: TGTGCCAGCAGCTTGGGGACTAGCGGGGCAGATACGCAGTATTTT; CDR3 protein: CASSLGTSGADTQYF
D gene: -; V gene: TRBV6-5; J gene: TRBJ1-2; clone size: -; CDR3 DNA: TGTGCCAGCAGCCAAACAGACAGAAGTTACTATGGCTACACCTTC; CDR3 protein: CASSQTDRSYYGYTF
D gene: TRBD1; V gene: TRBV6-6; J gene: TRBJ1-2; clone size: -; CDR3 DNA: TGTGCCAGCAGTCGACAGATTGGGACAGGGGACTATGGCTACACCTTC; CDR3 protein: CASSRQIGTGDYGYTF
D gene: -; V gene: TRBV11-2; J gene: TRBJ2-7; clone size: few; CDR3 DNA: TGTGCCAGCGAGAGAAGCGGGTACGAGCAGTACTTC; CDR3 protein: CASERSGYEQYF
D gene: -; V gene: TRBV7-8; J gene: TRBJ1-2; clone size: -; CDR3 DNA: TGTGCCAGCAGCTTAGAGGAGAGACGAGGCTATGGCTACACCTTC; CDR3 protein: CASSLEERRGYGYTF
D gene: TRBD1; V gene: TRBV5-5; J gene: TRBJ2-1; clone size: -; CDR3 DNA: TGTGCCAGCAGCTTACAGGACAGGAATTTAGGCGAGCAGTTCTTC; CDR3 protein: CASSLQDRNLGEQFF